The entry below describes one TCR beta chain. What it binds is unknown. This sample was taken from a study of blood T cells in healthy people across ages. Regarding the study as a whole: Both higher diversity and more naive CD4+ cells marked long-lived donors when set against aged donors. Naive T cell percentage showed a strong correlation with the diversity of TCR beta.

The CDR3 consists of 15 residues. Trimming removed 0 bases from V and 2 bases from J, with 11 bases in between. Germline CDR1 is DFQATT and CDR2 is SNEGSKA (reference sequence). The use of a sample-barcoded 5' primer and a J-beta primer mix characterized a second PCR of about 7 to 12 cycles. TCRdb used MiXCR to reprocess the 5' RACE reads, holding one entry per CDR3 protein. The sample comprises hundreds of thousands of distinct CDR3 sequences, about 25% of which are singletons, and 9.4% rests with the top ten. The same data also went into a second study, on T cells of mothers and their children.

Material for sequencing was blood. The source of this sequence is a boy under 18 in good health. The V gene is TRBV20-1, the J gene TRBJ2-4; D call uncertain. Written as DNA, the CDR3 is TGCAGTGCTAGAGAGCCGTCTCACCCCAAAAACATTCAGTACTTC. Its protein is CSAREPSHPKNIQYF.